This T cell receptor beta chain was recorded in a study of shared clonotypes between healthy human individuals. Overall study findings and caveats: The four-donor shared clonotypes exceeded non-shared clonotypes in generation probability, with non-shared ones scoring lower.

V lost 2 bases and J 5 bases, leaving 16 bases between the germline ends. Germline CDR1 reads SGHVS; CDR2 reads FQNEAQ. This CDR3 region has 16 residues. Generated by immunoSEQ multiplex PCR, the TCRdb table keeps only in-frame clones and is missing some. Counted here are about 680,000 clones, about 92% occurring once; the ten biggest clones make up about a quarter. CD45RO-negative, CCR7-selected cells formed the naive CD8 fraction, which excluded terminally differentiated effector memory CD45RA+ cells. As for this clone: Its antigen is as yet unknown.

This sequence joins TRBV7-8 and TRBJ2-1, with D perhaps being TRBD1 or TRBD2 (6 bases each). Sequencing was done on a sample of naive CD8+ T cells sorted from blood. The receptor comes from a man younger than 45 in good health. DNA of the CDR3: TGTGCCAGCAGCTTATGGGCCGGGGGCGTAGACAATGAGCAGTTCTTC. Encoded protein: CASSLWAGGVDNEQFF.